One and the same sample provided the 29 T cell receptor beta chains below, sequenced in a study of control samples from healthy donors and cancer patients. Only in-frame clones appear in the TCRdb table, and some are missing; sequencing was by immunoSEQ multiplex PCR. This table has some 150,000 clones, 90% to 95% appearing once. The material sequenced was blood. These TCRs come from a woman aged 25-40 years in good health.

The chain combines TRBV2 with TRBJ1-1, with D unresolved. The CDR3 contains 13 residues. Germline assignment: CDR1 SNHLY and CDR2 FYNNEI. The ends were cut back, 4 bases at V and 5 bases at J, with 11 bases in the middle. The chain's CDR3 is CASSGSGSTEAFF. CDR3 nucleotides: TGTGCCAGCAGTGGCTCAGGTAGTACTGAAGCTTTCTTT.

CDR3 coding DNA: TGTGCCAGCAGTTACGGGCAGGGTAGTGGAAACACCATATATTTT. This codes for CASSYGQGSGNTIYF. This chain links TRBV6-5 with TRBJ1-3; D is possibly TRBD1 (5 bases). Germline assignment: CDR1 MNHEY and CDR2 SVGAGI. CDR3 length: 15 amino acids. V gave up 2 bases and J gave up 3 bases, with 11 bases separating them.

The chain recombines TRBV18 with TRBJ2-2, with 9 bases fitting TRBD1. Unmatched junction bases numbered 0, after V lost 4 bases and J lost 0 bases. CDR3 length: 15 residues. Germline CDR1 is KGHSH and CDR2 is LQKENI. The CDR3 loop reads CASSRTGANTGELFF. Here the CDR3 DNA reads TGTGCCAGCTCACGGACAGGGGCGAACACCGGGGAGCTGTTTTTT.

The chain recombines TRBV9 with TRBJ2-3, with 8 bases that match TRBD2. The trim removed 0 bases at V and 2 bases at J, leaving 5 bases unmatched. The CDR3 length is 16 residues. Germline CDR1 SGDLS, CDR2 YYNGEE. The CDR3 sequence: CASSVGAGGNTDTQYF. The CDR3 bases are TGTGCCAGCAGCGTAGGGGCGGGAGGTAACACAGATACGCAGTATTTT.

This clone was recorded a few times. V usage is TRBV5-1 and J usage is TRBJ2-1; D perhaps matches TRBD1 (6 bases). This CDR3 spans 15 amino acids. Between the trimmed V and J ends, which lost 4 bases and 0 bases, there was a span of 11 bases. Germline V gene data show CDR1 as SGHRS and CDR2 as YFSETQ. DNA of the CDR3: TGCGCCAGCAGCCCCACAGGGTACTCCTACAATGAGCAGTTCTTC. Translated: CASSPTGYSYNEQFF.

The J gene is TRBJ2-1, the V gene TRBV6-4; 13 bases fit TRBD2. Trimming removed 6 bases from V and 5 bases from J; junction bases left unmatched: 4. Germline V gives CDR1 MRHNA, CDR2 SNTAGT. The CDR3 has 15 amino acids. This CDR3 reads CASRSTSGGHNEQFF. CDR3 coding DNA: TGTGCCAGCAGATCGACTAGCGGGGGGCACAATGAGCAGTTCTTC.

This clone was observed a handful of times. As DNA, the CDR3 is TGTGCCAGCAGGCTCTCAGGGGCGCGGGAAGCTTTCTTT. Its protein is CASRLSGAREAFF. V gene TRBV6-5 combines with J gene TRBJ1-1, with a possible D match to TRBD1 (6 bases). The germline gives CDR1 MNHEY, CDR2 SVGAGI. The CDR3 length is 13 residues. V was trimmed by 6 bases and J by 8 bases, leaving 16 bases between them.

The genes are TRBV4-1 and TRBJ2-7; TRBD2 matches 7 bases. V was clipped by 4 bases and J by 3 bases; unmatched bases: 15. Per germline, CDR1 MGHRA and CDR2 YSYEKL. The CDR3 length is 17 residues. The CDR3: CASSRGSGISTVYEQYF. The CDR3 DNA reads TGCGCCAGCAGCCGGGGGAGCGGGATCTCCACGGTCTACGAGCAGTACTTC.

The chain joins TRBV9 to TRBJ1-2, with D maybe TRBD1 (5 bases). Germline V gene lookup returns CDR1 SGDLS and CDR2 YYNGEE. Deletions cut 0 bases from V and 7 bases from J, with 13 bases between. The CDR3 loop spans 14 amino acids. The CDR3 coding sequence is TGTGCCAGCAGCGTAGCTCAGGGAGACGGTGGCTACACCTTC. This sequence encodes CASSVAQGDGGYTF.

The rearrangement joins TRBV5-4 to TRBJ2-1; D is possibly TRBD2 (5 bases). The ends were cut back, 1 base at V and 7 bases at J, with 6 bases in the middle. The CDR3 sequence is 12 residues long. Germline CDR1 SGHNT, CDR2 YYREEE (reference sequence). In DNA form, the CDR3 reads TGTGCCAGCAGCTTGCCGGGGAATGAGCAGTTCTTC. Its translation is CASSLPGNEQFF.

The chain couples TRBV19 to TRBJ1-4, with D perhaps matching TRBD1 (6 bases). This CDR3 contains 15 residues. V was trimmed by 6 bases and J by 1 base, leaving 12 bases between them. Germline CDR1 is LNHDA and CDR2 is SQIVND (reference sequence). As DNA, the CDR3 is TGTGCCAGTAGAACAGGGACGCGAACTAATGAAAAACTGTTTTTT. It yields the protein CASRTGTRTNEKLFF. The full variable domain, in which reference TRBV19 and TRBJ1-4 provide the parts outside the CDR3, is DGGITQSPKYLFRKEGQNVTLSCEQNLNHDAMYWYRQDPGQGLRLIYYSQIVNDFQKGDIAEGYSVSREKKESFPLTVTSAQKNPTAFYLCASRTGTRTNEKLFFGSGTQLSVL.

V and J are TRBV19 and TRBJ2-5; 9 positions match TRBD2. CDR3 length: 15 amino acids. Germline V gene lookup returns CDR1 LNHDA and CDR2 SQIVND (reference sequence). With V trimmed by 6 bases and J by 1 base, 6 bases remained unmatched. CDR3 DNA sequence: TGTGCCAGTAGCCCCCAACTAGCGGGCCAAGAGACCCAGTACTTC. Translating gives CASSPQLAGQETQYF.

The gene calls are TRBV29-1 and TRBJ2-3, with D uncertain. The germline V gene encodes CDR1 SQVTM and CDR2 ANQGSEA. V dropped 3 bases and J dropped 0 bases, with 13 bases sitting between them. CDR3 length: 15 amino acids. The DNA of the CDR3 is TGCAGCGTTGATGAGGTTGCCTTAAGCACAGATACGCAGTATTTT. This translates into CSVDEVALSTDTQYF.

CDR3 residues: CASSLDRDSVGYTF. The CDR3 DNA follows: TGCGCCAGCAGCCTTGACCGGGACTCAGTAGGCTACACCTTC. The genes are TRBV5-1 and TRBJ1-2, with D maybe TRBD1 (5 bases). Trimming left V 4 bases short and J 8 bases short, with 18 bases between. From germline, CDR1 is SGHRS and CDR2 YFSETQ. The CDR3 covers 14 residues. Based on the CDR3 plus reference TRBV5-1 and TRBJ1-2, the full variable domain is KAGVTQTPRYLIKTRGQQVTLSCSPISGHRSVSWYQQTPGQGLQFLFEYFSETQRNKGNFPGRFSGRQFSNSRSEMNVSTLELGDSALYLCASSLDRDSVGYTFGSGTRLTVV.

CDR3 in DNA: TGTGCCAGCTCCGGACAGCTTGGCAATCAGCCCCAGCATTTT. Its protein product is CASSGQLGNQPQHF. This chain uses TRBV18 with TRBJ1-5; D may be TRBD1 (6 bases). Trimming took 6 bases from V and 2 from J, leaving 11 bases between them. This CDR3 comprises 14 residues. Germline CDR1 reads KGHSH; CDR2 reads LQKENI.

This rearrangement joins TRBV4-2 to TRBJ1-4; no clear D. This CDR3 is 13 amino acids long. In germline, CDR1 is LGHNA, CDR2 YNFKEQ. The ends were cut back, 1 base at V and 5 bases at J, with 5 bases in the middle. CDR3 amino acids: CASSQGGNEKLFF. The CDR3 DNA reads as TGTGCCAGCAGCCAAGGAGGGAATGAAAAACTGTTTTTT.

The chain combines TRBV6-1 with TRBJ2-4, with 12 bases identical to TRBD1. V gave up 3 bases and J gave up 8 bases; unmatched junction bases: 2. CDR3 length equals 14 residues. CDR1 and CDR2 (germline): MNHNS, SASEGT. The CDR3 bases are TGTGCCAGCAGTGAGGGACAGGGGGCGGACATTCAGTACTTC. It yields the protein CASSEGQGADIQYF.

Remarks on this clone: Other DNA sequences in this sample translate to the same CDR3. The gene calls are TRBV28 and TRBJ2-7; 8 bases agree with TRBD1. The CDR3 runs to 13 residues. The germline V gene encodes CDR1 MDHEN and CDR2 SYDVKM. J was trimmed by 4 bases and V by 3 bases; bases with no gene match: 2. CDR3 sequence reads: CASSFQGAYEQYF. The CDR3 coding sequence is TGTGCCAGCAGTTTCCAGGGGGCTTACGAGCAGTACTTC.

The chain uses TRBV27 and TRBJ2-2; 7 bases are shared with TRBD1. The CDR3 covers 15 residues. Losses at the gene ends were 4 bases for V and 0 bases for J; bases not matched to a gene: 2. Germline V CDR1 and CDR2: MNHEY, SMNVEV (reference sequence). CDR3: CASSWDSTNTGELFF. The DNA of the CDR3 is TGTGCCAGCAGTTGGGACAGCACGAACACCGGGGAGCTGTTTTTT.

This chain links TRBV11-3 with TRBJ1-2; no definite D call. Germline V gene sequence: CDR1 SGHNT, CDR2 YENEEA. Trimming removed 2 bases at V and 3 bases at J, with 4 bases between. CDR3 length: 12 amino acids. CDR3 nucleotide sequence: TGTGCCAGCAGCTTACGGGACTATGGCTACACCTTC. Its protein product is CASSLRDYGYTF.

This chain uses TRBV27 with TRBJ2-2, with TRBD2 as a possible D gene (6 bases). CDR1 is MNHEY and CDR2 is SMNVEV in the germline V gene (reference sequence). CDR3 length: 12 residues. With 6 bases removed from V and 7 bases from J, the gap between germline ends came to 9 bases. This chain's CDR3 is CASRLAGGELFF. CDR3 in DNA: TGTGCCAGCAGACTAGCCGGCGGGGAGCTGTTTTTT.

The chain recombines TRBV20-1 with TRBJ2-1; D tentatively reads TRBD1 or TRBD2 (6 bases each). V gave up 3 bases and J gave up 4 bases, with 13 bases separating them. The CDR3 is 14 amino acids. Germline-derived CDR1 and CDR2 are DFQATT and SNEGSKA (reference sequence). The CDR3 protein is CSASRGLSYNEQFF. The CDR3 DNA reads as TGCAGTGCTAGTCGGGGGCTTTCGTACAATGAGCAGTTCTTC.

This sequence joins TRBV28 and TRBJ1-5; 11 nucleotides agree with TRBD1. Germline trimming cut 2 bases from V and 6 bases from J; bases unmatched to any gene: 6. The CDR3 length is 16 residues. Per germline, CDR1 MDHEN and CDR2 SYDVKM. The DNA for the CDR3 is TGTGCCAGCAGTTTACCCCTAGGGACAGGGGGTCAGCCCCAGCATTTT. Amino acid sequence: CASSLPLGTGGQPQHF.

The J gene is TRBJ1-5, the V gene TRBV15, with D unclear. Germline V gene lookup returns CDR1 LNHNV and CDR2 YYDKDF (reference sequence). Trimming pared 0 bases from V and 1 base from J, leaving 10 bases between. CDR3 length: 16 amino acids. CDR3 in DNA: TGTGCCACCAGCAGAGATTTCGGGGTCAGCAATCAGCCCCAGCATTTT. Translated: CATSRDFGVSNQPQHF. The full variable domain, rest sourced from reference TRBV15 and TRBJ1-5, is DAMVIQNPRYQVTQFGKPVTLSCSQTLNHNVMYWYQQKSSQAPKLLFHYYDKDFNNEADTPDNFQSRRPNTSFCFLDIRSPGLGDTAMYLCATSRDFGVSNQPQHFGDGTRLSIL.

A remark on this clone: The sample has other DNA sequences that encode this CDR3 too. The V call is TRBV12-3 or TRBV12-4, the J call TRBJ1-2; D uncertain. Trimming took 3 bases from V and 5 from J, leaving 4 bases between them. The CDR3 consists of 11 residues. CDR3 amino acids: CASSLGYGYTF. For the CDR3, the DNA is TGTGCCAGCAGTTTGGGGTATGGCTACACCTTC.

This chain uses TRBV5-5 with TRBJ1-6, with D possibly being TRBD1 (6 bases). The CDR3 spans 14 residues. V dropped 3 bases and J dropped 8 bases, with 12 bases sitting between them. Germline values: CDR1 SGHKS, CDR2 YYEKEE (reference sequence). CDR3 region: CASSSGVGDSPLHF. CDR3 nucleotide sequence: TGTGCCAGCAGCTCAGGGGTTGGGGATTCACCCCTCCACTTT.

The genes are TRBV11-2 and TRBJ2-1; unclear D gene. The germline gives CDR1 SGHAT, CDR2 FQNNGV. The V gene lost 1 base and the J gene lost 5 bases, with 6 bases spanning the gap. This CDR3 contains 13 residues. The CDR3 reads CASSLGQDNEQFF. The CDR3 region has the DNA TGTGCCAGCAGCTTAGGTCAGGACAATGAGCAGTTCTTC.

CDR3 DNA: TGTGCCAGCAGTTTAGGAAGGGGGCTTGAGACCCAGTACTTC. Translation gives CASSLGRGLETQYF. The chain has TRBV28 and TRBJ2-5, with TRBD1 identical over 7 bases. J lost 5 bases, V lost 2 bases, and 5 bases had no gene match. CDR1 and CDR2 (germline): MDHEN, SYDVKM. The CDR3 covers 14 residues.

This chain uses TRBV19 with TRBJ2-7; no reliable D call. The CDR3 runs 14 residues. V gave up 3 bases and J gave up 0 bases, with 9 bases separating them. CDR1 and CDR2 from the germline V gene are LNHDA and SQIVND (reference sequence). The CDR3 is CASSILGGSYEQYF. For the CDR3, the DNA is TGTGCCAGTAGTATTTTGGGCGGCTCCTACGAGCAGTACTTC.